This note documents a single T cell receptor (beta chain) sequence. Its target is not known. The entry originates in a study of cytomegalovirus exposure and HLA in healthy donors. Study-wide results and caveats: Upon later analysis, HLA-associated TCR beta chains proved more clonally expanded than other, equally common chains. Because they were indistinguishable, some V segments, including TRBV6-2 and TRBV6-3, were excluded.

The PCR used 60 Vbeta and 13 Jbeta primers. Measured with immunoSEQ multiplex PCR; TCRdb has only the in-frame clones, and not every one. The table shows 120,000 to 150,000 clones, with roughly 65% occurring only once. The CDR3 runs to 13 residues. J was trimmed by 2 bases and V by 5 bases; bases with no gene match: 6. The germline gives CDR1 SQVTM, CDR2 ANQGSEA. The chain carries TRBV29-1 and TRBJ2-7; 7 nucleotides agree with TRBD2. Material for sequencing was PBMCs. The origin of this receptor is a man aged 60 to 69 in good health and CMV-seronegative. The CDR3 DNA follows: TGCAGCGTTTCGGGGGGTCATCCCTACGAGCAGTACTTC. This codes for CSVSGGHPYEQYF.